The 20 T cell receptor beta chains below come from one sample, sequenced in a study of CD8+CD57+ T cells in acquired aplastic anemia. TCR beta VDJ and CDR3 were profiled, and genomic DNA was the template. MiXCR, run by TCRdb on the reads, gives a single entry per CDR3 protein. The sample has about 130,000 distinct CDR3 sequences; around 48% are singletons. Sequencing was done on a sample of sorted CD4+, CD8+, or CD8+CD57+ T cells (not recorded which) from PBMCs. These receptors were taken from a human donor in good health, serving as a control.

Ten or more counts support this clonotype. The V and J genes are TRBV20-1 and TRBJ2-1; D perhaps matches TRBD1 (5 bases). There are 13 residues in the CDR3. The germline V gene encodes CDR1 DFQATT and CDR2 SNEGSKA (reference sequence). The V and J ends lost 7 bases and 2 bases respectively, with 12 bases between them. The CDR3 coding sequence is TGCAGTGTTGATAGGGGAACCTACAATGAGCAGTTCTTC. The encoded protein is CSVDRGTYNEQFF.

V usage is TRBV2 and J usage is TRBJ1-2; 8 nucleotides align to TRBD1. Germline CDR1 reads SNHLY; CDR2 reads FYNNEI. CDR3 length: 15 residues. Germline trimming cut 3 bases from V and 4 bases from J; bases unmatched to any gene: 7. This chain's CDR3 is CASSEFHRGTYGYTF. Written as DNA, the CDR3 is TGTGCCAGCAGTGAGTTCCACAGGGGGACCTATGGCTACACCTTC.

CDR3: CASSSGTGLGTEAFF. The CDR3 DNA reads as TGTGCCAGCAGTTCCGGGACAGGGCTGGGCACTGAAGCTTTCTTT. The chain recombines TRBV12-3 or TRBV12-4 with TRBJ1-1; 9 bases fit TRBD1. The length of the CDR3 is 15 residues. The J segment lost 4 bases and the V segment lost 4 bases, leaving 7 bases of the junction unmatched.

The rearrangement links TRBV15 to TRBJ1-2; TRBD1 might be the D (6 bases). Trimming removed 9 bases at V and 2 bases at J, with 16 bases between. The CDR3 has 14 residues. CDR1 and CDR2 (germline): LNHNV, YYDKDF (reference sequence). The CDR3 sequence: CATAEPTGNYGYTF. CDR3 coding DNA: TGTGCCACTGCGGAACCGACAGGAAACTATGGCTACACCTTC.

This clonotype came up many times. The chain employs TRBV3-1 and TRBJ2-7; 8 bases match TRBD2. V lost 4 bases, J lost 2 bases, and 7 bases stayed unmatched. This CDR3 has 15 residues. Per germline, CDR1 LGHDT and CDR2 YNNKEL (reference sequence). This CDR3 is CASSPSGGLTYEQYF. In DNA, the CDR3 is TGTGCCAGCAGCCCGAGCGGGGGTCTTACCTACGAGCAGTACTTC.

The chain employs TRBV24-1 and TRBJ2-1; tentatively, D is TRBD1 (6 bases). Trimming took off 4 bases at V and 7 bases at J, with 13 bases between the two ends. CDR1 and CDR2 from the germline V gene are KGHDR and SFDVKD. CDR3 length: 14 residues. CDR3 in DNA: TGTGCCACCAGTGACCTACAGGGTTTGAATGAGCAGTTCTTC. Protein sequence: CATSDLQGLNEQFF.

V usage is TRBV19 and J usage is TRBJ1-5, with 7 bases aligning to TRBD1. The CDR3 covers 12 residues. Germline trimming cut 9 bases from V and 4 bases from J; bases unmatched to any gene: 3. Germline V gene sequence: CDR1 LNHDA, CDR2 SQIVND (reference sequence). CDR3 residues: CASRQGNQPQHF. In DNA form, the CDR3 reads TGTGCCAGCAGACAGGGAAATCAGCCCCAGCATTTT.

The J gene is TRBJ2-7, the V gene TRBV15; D unclear. The CDR3 runs to 14 residues. Trimming left V 3 bases short and J 6 bases short, with 15 bases between. Germline values: CDR1 LNHNV, CDR2 YYDKDF (reference sequence). CDR3 region: CATSSESTLSEQYF. The CDR3 DNA is TGTGCCACCAGCAGCGAATCTACCTTGAGCGAGCAGTACTTC.

V usage is TRBV24-1 and J usage is TRBJ2-3; D call uncertain. Germline lookup yields CDR1 KGHDR and CDR2 SFDVKD. Trimming stripped 3 bases from V and 1 base from J, with 10 bases between. The CDR3 loop spans 15 amino acids. CDR3 loop: CATSDPSRGTDTQYF. The CDR3 DNA reads as TGTGCCACCAGTGATCCCTCCCGGGGCACAGATACGCAGTATTTT.

This clonotype appeared a few times. CDR3 region: CASSLAKGLAGGGETQYF. The CDR3 bases are TGTGCCAGCAGCTTAGCTAAGGGACTAGCGGGGGGGGGGGAGACCCAGTACTTC. This rearrangement joins TRBV7-2 to TRBJ2-5, with 16 nucleotides matching TRBD2. The CDR3 runs to 18 residues. In germline, CDR1 is SGHTA, CDR2 FQGNSA. J was trimmed by 5 bases and V by 0 bases; bases with no gene match: 6.

This clonotype was counted only a few times. The gene calls are TRBV5-1 and TRBJ2-7, with D perhaps given as TRBD1 or TRBD2 (5 bases each). This CDR3 region has 15 residues. Germline CDR1 and CDR2: SGHRS and YFSETQ. With 2 bases removed from V and 1 base from J, the gap between germline ends came to 13 bases. The CDR3 bases are TGCGCCAGCAGCTTCGCCACAGGAGGATCCTACGAGCAGTACTTC. Protein: CASSFATGGSYEQYF.

This clonotype was seen repeatedly, ten times or more. The chain combines TRBV19 with TRBJ1-5; 10 nucleotides agree with TRBD1. Germline CDR1 LNHDA, CDR2 SQIVND (reference sequence). CDR3 length: 15 amino acids. V gave up 5 bases and J gave up 6 bases; unmatched junction bases: 7. DNA for the CDR3: TGTGCCAGTAGTGGGGGACAGGGGTTTTTTCAGCCCCAGCATTTT. Amino acids: CASSGGQGFFQPQHF.

This rearrangement joins TRBV19 to TRBJ1-2, with 8 bases matching TRBD1. After removal of 3 bases from V and 4 bases from J, the junction contained 4 bases not matched to a gene. CDR3 size: 14 residues. The germline V gene has CDR1 LNHDA and CDR2 SQIVND (reference sequence). The CDR3 protein is CASSMDRESYGYTF. CDR3 DNA sequence: TGTGCCAGTAGTATGGACAGGGAGTCCTATGGCTACACCTTC.

This clonotype was observed many times. The rearrangement uses TRBV6-1 and TRBJ2-3; no definite D call. Trimming removed 6 bases from V and 2 bases from J, with 15 bases in between. Germline CDR1 is MNHNS and CDR2 is SASEGT. This CDR3 is built from 15 residues. In DNA form, the CDR3 reads TGTGCCAGCAGCTCAAACAGCTTGTTCACAGATACGCAGTATTTT. Residues: CASSSNSLFTDTQYF.

This clonotype has a count of ten or more. The J gene is TRBJ1-2, the V gene TRBV7-9; 8 bases are a match to TRBD1. CDR1 and CDR2 from the germline V gene are SEHNR and FQNEAQ (reference sequence). CDR3 length equals 16 residues. The trim removed 5 bases at V and 6 bases at J, leaving 14 bases unmatched. CDR3 sequence (DNA): TGTGCCAGCAGCCCAGGGGTGTCAGGGGGCGTAGATGGCTACACCTTC. Protein sequence: CASSPGVSGGVDGYTF.

This clonotype was seen ten or more times. In DNA form, the CDR3 reads TGTGCCAGCAGTTTAGCGGTAGGGGGCGTACACAATGAGCAGTTCTTC. Its protein is CASSLAVGGVHNEQFF. The V and J genes are TRBV12-3 or TRBV12-4 and TRBJ2-1; 7 positions agree with TRBD1. The CDR3 runs 16 residues. The V and J ends lost 0 bases and 5 bases, in that order; junction bases with no gene match: 7.

The chain links TRBV2 to TRBJ2-7, with a possible D match to TRBD1 (6 bases). Trimming removed 2 bases from V and 2 bases from J, with 7 bases in between. The CDR3 is made up of 13 amino acids. Germline V gene lookup returns CDR1 SNHLY and CDR2 FYNNEI. CDR3 DNA sequence: TGTGCCAGCAGTGAAAGGACAGCCTACGAGCAGTACTTC. It codes for CASSERTAYEQYF.

The V and J genes are TRBV10-2 and TRBJ2-7; D is perhaps TRBD1 (6 bases). The V gene's germline CDR1 is WSHSY and CDR2 SAAADI. There are 12 residues in the CDR3. Between the trimmed V and J ends, which lost 6 bases and 5 bases, there was a span of 11 bases. The chain's CDR3 is CASRQGEHEQYF. For the CDR3, the DNA is TGCGCCAGCAGACAGGGCGAACACGAGCAGTACTTC.

The genes are TRBV25-1 and TRBJ2-7, with D hard to call. V was shortened by 3 bases and J by 0 bases, with 12 bases between the two germline ends. This CDR3 spans 15 amino acids. Per germline, CDR1 MGHDK and CDR2 SYGVNS. CDR3 residues: CASSDTGRNSYEQYF. The CDR3 bases are TGTGCCAGCAGTGATACGGGCCGAAACTCCTACGAGCAGTACTTC.

As regards this clonotype: The CDR3 ends on some other residue instead of the conserved phenylalanine or tryptophan, so this is likely a read error. The limits of the CDR3 on the DNA are not certain, so only TCRdb's listed CDR3 is given. This chain joins TRBV12-3 or TRBV12-4 and TRBJ2-7. The CDR3 is 12 residues long, ends included. The CDR3 sequence is CASRSLGYERYL.